These 29 T cell receptor beta chains were sequenced from one sample in a study of post-analysis software for immune sequencing data. Regarding the study as a whole: Patients showed TRBV5-6, TRBV5-1 and TRBV20-1 among 4 or 5 TRBV segments more frequent than in controls.

Antigens of these TCRs are unknown. cDNA libraries for TCR beta contained unique molecular identifiers. MiXCR, run by TCRdb on the PCR reads, gives a single entry per CDR3 protein. The sample lists roughly 730,000 distinct CDR3 sequences, 25% to 30% seen once, with roughly 0.53% in the top ten. The specimen was blood. These receptors all stem from a girl aged 10 to 17 with multiple sclerosis.

The chain carries TRBV7-2 and TRBJ2-7; possibly TRBD1 for D (5 bases). Between the trimmed V and J ends, which lost 2 bases and 0 bases, there was a span of 11 bases. CDR3 size: 15 residues. Germline CDR1 SGHTA, CDR2 FQGNSA. Written as DNA, the CDR3 is TGTGCCAGCAGCTTACAGGGCTCCACCTCCTACGAGCAGTACTTC. This sequence encodes CASSLQGSTSYEQYF.

This clonotype is a singleton in its sample. The chain recombines TRBV28 with TRBJ2-7; TRBD2 matches 7 bases. Trimming at V came to 4 bases and at J to 0 bases, leaving 6 bases not matched to a gene. The CDR3 extends over 15 amino acids. The germline V gene encodes CDR1 MDHEN and CDR2 SYDVKM. For the CDR3, the DNA is TGTGCCAGCAGTTCCGGGACTAAATACTCCTACGAGCAGTACTTC. This gives the protein CASSSGTKYSYEQYF.

This chain uses TRBV6-6 with TRBJ2-3; the D is unclear. The CDR3 is made up of 12 amino acids. Trimming left V 7 bases short and J 4 bases short, with 9 bases between. Per germline, CDR1 MNHNY and CDR2 SVGAGI (reference sequence). The CDR3 DNA reads TGTGCCAGCACCTACTCAGCAGATACGCAGTATTTT. Translation gives CASTYSADTQYF.

This clonotype was seen only a few times. The chain is built from TRBV6-4 and TRBJ2-1; TRBD1 or TRBD2 may be the D gene (6 bases each). Germline assignment: CDR1 MRHNA and CDR2 SNTAGT. The CDR3 covers 15 residues. Deletions cut 4 bases from V and 6 bases from J, with 16 bases between. CDR3 sequence reads: CASSGTSGGRNEQFF. For the CDR3, the DNA is TGTGCCAGCAGTGGCACATCTGGGGGGCGCAATGAGCAGTTCTTC.

This clonotype was found a few times. The J gene is TRBJ2-1, the V gene TRBV7-2; 9 positions agree with TRBD1. This CDR3 comprises 16 residues. The germline V gene encodes CDR1 SGHTA and CDR2 FQGNSA. With 5 bases clipped from V and 6 bases from J, the junction kept 11 bases outside the gene matches. The CDR3 nucleotides are TGTGCCAGCAGCCCGGGTAGTGGGACAGGGAGCAATGAGCAGTTCTTC. Amino acids: CASSPGSGTGSNEQFF.

Only a few counts were recorded for this clonotype. J is TRBJ2-1 and V is TRBV5-1, with 12 bases aligning to TRBD2. The CDR3 runs 14 residues. Trimming removed 7 bases from V and 4 bases from J; junction bases left unmatched: 3. Germline V gene sequence: CDR1 SGHRS, CDR2 YFSETQ. The CDR3 region is CASRTSGIYNEQFF. The CDR3 DNA is TGCGCCAGCCGGACTAGCGGGATATACAATGAGCAGTTCTTC.

This clonotype was counted ten times or more. This chain connects TRBV7-6 to TRBJ2-7, with D perhaps TRBD1 (6 bases). The CDR3 has 15 amino acids. V was cut by 6 bases and J by 4 bases, with 19 bases left in between. The germline V gene has CDR1 SGHVS and CDR2 FNYEAQ. DNA for the CDR3: TGTGCCAGCAGTATATCGGACAGCCCCTCTTACGAGCAGTACTTC. Protein: CASSISDSPSYEQYF. Full variable domain (remainder filled in from reference TRBV7-6 and TRBJ2-7): GAGVSQSPRYKVTKRGQDVALRCDPISGHVSLYWYRQALGQGPEFLTYFNYEAQQDKSGLPNDRFSAERPEGSISTLTIQRTEQRDSAMYRCASSISDSPSYEQYFGPGTRLTVT.

This chain uses TRBV28 with TRBJ2-7; 14 bases line up with TRBD2. J was trimmed by 0 bases and V by 5 bases; bases with no gene match: 3. Germline-derived CDR1 and CDR2 are MDHEN and SYDVKM. The CDR3 totals 16 residues. The CDR3: CASSPGTSGSSYEQYF. Written as DNA, the CDR3 is TGTGCCAGCAGTCCCGGGACTAGCGGGAGCTCCTACGAGCAGTACTTC. Together with reference TRBV28 and TRBJ2-7, the CDR3 gives the full variable domain: DVKVTQSSRYLVKRTGEKVFLECVQDMDHENMFWYRQDPGLGLRLIYFSYDVKMKEKGDIPEGYSVSREKKERFSLILESASTNQTSMYLCASSPGTSGSSYEQYFGPGTRLTVT.

In the case of this clonotype: At one boundary the junction diverges from the germline segment, which might be a read error. This chain joins TRBV15 and TRBJ2-1; possibly TRBD1 or TRBD2 for D (5 bases each). Germline lookup yields CDR1 LNHNV and CDR2 YYDKDF (reference sequence). CDR3 size: 14 residues. CDR3 sequence reads: CATSGTGLVNQQFF. CDR3 DNA: TGTGCCACCAGCGGAACAGGACTGGTCAATCAGCAGTTCTTC.

The chain carries TRBV12-3 or TRBV12-4 and TRBJ2-1, with 10 nucleotides matching TRBD1. The CDR3 sequence is 11 residues long. V lost 8 bases to trimming and J lost 15 bases; unmatched junction nucleotides: 7. Here the CDR3 reads CASWDRGVPFF. The CDR3 DNA reads TGTGCCAGCTGGGACAGGGGCGTCCCGTTCTTC.

The genes are TRBV5-1 and TRBJ1-1, with D possibly TRBD1 on 6 matching bases. V dropped 0 bases and J dropped 7 bases, with 10 bases sitting between them. Germline CDR1 reads SGHRS; CDR2 reads YFSETQ. This CDR3 comprises 13 residues. This chain's CDR3 is CASSLAKQGEAFF. DNA of the CDR3: TGCGCCAGCAGCTTGGCCAAACAGGGTGAAGCTTTCTTT.

This clonotype has more than one count but fewer than ten. A much larger clone lies a single base off, so this may be a read error. The chain uses TRBV20-1 and TRBJ2-1, with D possibly being TRBD2 (5 bases). The CDR3 extends over 14 amino acids. Trimming removed 6 bases at V and 10 bases at J, with 22 bases between. Germline V gene lookup returns CDR1 DFQATT and CDR2 SNEGSKA (reference sequence). CDR3 protein: CSAHKRSSSYEQFF. CDR3 sequence (DNA): TGCAGTGCCCACAAGCGGTCATCCTCCTACGAGCAGTTCTTC.

This clonotype was detected only a few times. The genes are TRBV5-1 and TRBJ2-7; possibly TRBD2 for D (6 bases). Germline CDR1 is SGHRS and CDR2 is YFSETQ. V dropped 0 bases and J dropped 2 bases, with 12 bases sitting between them. This CDR3 is 15 amino acids long. As DNA, the CDR3 is TGCGCCAGCAGCTTGGAGGCGGAGGGCCCCTACGAGCAGTACTTC. As protein: CASSLEAEGPYEQYF.

CDR3 nucleotides: TGTGCCAGCAGCGTAGGGACAGGGGGCGCGGAGGAGCAGTACTTC. Encoded protein: CASSVGTGGAEEQYF. This chain links TRBV7-9 with TRBJ2-7, with TRBD1 matching 12 bases. Germline V gives CDR1 SEHNR, CDR2 FQNEAQ (reference sequence). Trimming cost V 5 bases and J 7 bases; bases outside gene matches: 9. The length of the CDR3 is 15 residues.

In this sample, this clonotype turned up a few times. V usage is TRBV7-2 and J usage is TRBJ1-2, with 9 positions matching TRBD1. CDR1 and CDR2 from the germline V gene are SGHTA and FQGNSA. V shed 6 bases, J shed 4 bases, and the junction held 9 bases outside the gene matches. This CDR3 has 15 amino acids. The CDR3 bases are TGTGCCAGCAGAAAAAACCGGGACAGGGTCTATGGCTACACCTTC. Its translation is CASRKNRDRVYGYTF.

The genes are TRBV15 and TRBJ2-3; D call uncertain. Trimming left V 0 bases short and J 2 bases short, with 9 bases between. This CDR3 is built from 15 residues. CDR1 and CDR2 (germline): LNHNV, YYDKDF (reference sequence). The CDR3 reads CATSRDKTSTDTQYF. CDR3 nucleotides: TGTGCCACCAGCAGAGATAAAACTTCCACAGATACGCAGTATTTT.

This clonotype was seen only a few times. The chain links TRBV6-4 to TRBJ1-2, with D perhaps TRBD1 (6 bases). This CDR3 spans 15 amino acids. Trimming shortened V by 6 bases and J by 8 bases, and 22 bases separated the two germline ends. The germline gives CDR1 MRHNA, CDR2 SNTAGT. As DNA, the CDR3 is TGTGCCAGCAGGGGAGCACAGGGTCCCGCCATCGGCTACACCTTC. It codes for CASRGAQGPAIGYTF.

This clonotype was found many times. This chain joins TRBV6-4 and TRBJ2-6, with D tentatively TRBD1 or TRBD2 (5 bases each). Trimming pared 3 bases from V and 4 bases from J, leaving 10 bases between. Germline CDR1 MRHNA, CDR2 SNTAGT. This CDR3 comprises 15 residues. As DNA, the CDR3 is TGTGCCAGCAGTGAGGGGGTCGCGGGGGCCAACGTCCTGACTTTC. It specifies CASSEGVAGANVLTF.

This clonotype was seen more than once but under ten times. V is TRBV15 and J is TRBJ1-2; maybe TRBD1 (5 bases). The germline gives CDR1 LNHNV, CDR2 YYDKDF (reference sequence). The ends were cut back, 4 bases at V and 5 bases at J, with 11 bases in the middle. The CDR3 sequence is 13 residues long. The CDR3 DNA reads as TGTGCCACCAGCATCAGGGCTCAGTATGGCTACACCTTC. It encodes CATSIRAQYGYTF.

Here the CDR3 reads CASSQIIPASAGSDTQYF. CDR3 nucleotides: TGCGCCAGCAGCCAGATCATCCCAGCGTCAGCGGGCTCAGATACGCAGTATTTT. The chain employs TRBV4-3 and TRBJ2-3, with D maybe TRBD2 (6 bases). Looked up from germline, CDR1 is LGHNA and CDR2 is YSLEER. V lost 3 bases and J lost 4, with 23 bases in between. The length of the CDR3 is 18 residues.

This clonotype was seen more than once but under ten times. Here the CDR3 DNA reads TGTGCCAGCGGGGCAGGGGGGTTCCCAGATACGCAGTATTTT. It yields the protein CASGAGGFPDTQYF. The chain recombines TRBV2 with TRBJ2-3; TRBD1 might be the D (7 bases). Trimming stripped 8 bases from V and 4 bases from J, with 16 bases between. The CDR3 is made up of 14 amino acids. In germline, CDR1 is SNHLY, CDR2 FYNNEI. Complete variable domain (other parts from reference TRBV2 and TRBJ2-3): EPEVTQTPSHQVTQMGQEVILRCVPISNHLYFYWYRQILGQKVEFLVSFYNNEISEKSEIFDDQFSVERPDGSNFTLKIRSTKLEDSAMYFCASGAGGFPDTQYFGPGTRLTVL.

This clonotype was observed a few times. The chain is built from TRBV29-1 and TRBJ2-3; 8 nucleotides align to TRBD1. The V gene's germline CDR1 is SQVTM and CDR2 ANQGSEA. Trimming took 5 bases from V and 4 from J; bases not matched to a gene: 20. This CDR3 has 18 amino acids. The CDR3 nucleotides read TGCAGCGTTAAGCCCCCACAGGCAGGGGGCATAGGGGCAGATACGCAGTATTTT. Its protein is CSVKPPQAGGIGADTQYF.

This sequence joins TRBV6-6 and TRBJ1-2, with D tentatively TRBD1 (6 bases). The V gene lost 6 bases and the J gene lost 8 bases, with 19 bases spanning the gap. The CDR3 sequence is 14 residues long. CDR1 is MNHNY, CDR2 SVGAGI, per germline (reference sequence). The CDR3 coding sequence is TGTGCCAGCAGGGGGTCGAGACAGGTACACGGCTACACCTTC. This codes for CASRGSRQVHGYTF.

The chain has TRBV18 and TRBJ2-5; D gene unclear. The CDR3 has 14 residues. Germline CDR1 KGHSH, CDR2 LQKENI. Trimming stripped 1 base from V and 4 bases from J, with 10 bases between. The CDR3 coding sequence is TGTGCCAGCTCACCACGGGGTTCGGTAGAGACCCAGTACTTC. Its translation is CASSPRGSVETQYF. Combining the CDR3 with reference TRBV18 and TRBJ2-5 gives the whole variable domain NAGVMQNPRHLVRRRGQEARLRCSPMKGHSHVYWYRQLPEEGLKFMVYLQKENIIDESGMPKERFSAEFPKEGPSILRIQQVVRGDSAAYFCASSPRGSVETQYFGPGTRLLVL.

This rearrangement joins TRBV4-1 to TRBJ1-4; 8 positions match TRBD1. Losses at the gene ends were 1 base for V and 0 bases for J; bases not matched to a gene: 7. Germline CDR1 MGHRA, CDR2 YSYEKL. There are 18 residues in the CDR3. CDR3: CASSQAQGAFPTNEKLFF. The CDR3 nucleotides read TGCGCCAGCAGCCAAGCGCAGGGGGCCTTTCCAACTAATGAAAAACTGTTTTTT.

The rearrangement links TRBV7-2 to TRBJ1-6, with D maybe TRBD1 (6 bases). V gave up 5 bases and J gave up 10 bases, with 27 bases separating them. The length of the CDR3 is 18 residues. CDR1 SGHTA and CDR2 FQGNSA come from the germline V gene. The CDR3 DNA follows: TGTGCCAGCAGCGATACAAGGACGGGACAACACCATCAGTCACCCCTCCACTTT. Protein: CASSDTRTGQHHQSPLHF. The full variable domain, with the rest looked up from reference TRBV7-2 and TRBJ1-6, is GAGVSQSPSNKVTEKGKDVELRCDPISGHTALYWYRQSLGQGLEFLIYFQGNSAPDKSGLPSDRFSAERTGGSVSTLTIQRTQQEDSAVYLCASSDTRTGQHHQSPLHFGNGTRLTVT.

This clonotype has a count of ten or more. V and J are TRBV4-3 and TRBJ2-7; D is unclear. The CDR3 spans 13 residues. With 1 base removed from V and 4 bases from J, the gap between germline ends came to 8 bases. CDR1 and CDR2 from the germline V gene are LGHNA and YSLEER. The CDR3 nucleotides read TGCGCCAGCAGCCAAGGAATCGGGTACGAGCAGTACTTC. This sequence encodes CASSQGIGYEQYF.

The genes are TRBV9 and TRBJ1-1, with 7 bases lining up with TRBD1. This CDR3 is 14 amino acids long. With V trimmed by 4 bases and J by 10 bases, 13 bases remained unmatched. Per the germline V gene, CDR1 is SGDLS and CDR2 is YYNGEE. Written as DNA, the CDR3 is TGTGCCAGCAGCCCACAGACTGAAGGGGGCCCAGCTTTCTTT. Its translation: CASSPQTEGGPAFF.

The chain couples TRBV10-3 to TRBJ2-7; no clear D. The CDR3 loop spans 13 amino acids. Germline V gene lookup returns CDR1 ENHRY and CDR2 SYGVKD. V gave up 10 bases and J gave up 0 bases, with 13 bases separating them. The CDR3 loop is CATKNASSYEQYF. The DNA for the CDR3 is TGTGCCACCAAGAACGCCAGCTCCTACGAGCAGTACTTC.